A selection of T cell receptor beta chains follows, all from one sample in a study of beta chain features in type 1 diabetes. Assay: immunoSEQ multiplex PCR; the TCRdb copy retains only in-frame clones and omits some. The sample consists of 350,000 to 450,000 clones, 14% of them appearing once. The specimen sequenced was naive CD4+ T cells from blood. These receptor sequences come from a man aged 25 to 40 in good health. The CDR3 runs from the conserved cysteine through the conserved F or W. A D gene is named only where the DNA matches it firmly. Expanded clones get a size class; other rows say once, few or many, or leave the size out.

V gene	J gene	CDR3 length	clone size	D gene	CDR3 protein	CDR3 DNA
TRBV18	TRBJ2-7	14	few	TRBD1	CASSKQGVGNEQYF	TGTGCCAGCTCAAAGCAGGGGGTTGGGAACGAGCAGTACTTC
TRBV7-2	TRBJ2-2	15	few	NA	CASALGGSRTGELFF	TGTGCCAGCGCCTTGGGGGGCTCTCGGACCGGGGAGCTGTTTTTT
TRBV4-1	TRBJ2-5	16	NA	NA	CASSQGGAGAPGTQYF	TGCGCCAGCAGCCAAGGTGGGGCGGGGGCCCCGGGGACCCAGTACTTC
TRBV29-1	TRBJ1-2	12	few	NA	CSVATTNYGYTF	TGCAGCGTCGCGACTACTAACTATGGCTACACCTTC
TRBV29-1	TRBJ2-3	15	many	NA	CSAPRGTGAWDTQYF	TGCAGCGCTCCGAGGGGAACGGGAGCGTGGGATACGCAGTATTTT
TRBV9	TRBJ1-1	15	few	NA	CASSPKDQGYTEAFF	TGTGCCAGCAGCCCGAAGGACCAGGGATACACTGAAGCTTTCTTT
TRBV5-1	TRBJ2-3	14	NA	TRBD1	CASSPGQGSDTQYF	TGCGCCAGCAGCCCAGGACAGGGTTCAGATACGCAGTATTTT
TRBV7-9	TRBJ1-1	12	NA	NA	CASSLGRPEAFF	TGTGCCAGCAGCTTAGGAAGACCTGAAGCTTTCTTT
TRBV5-1	TRBJ1-1	12	few	NA	CASSLLGTEAFF	TGCGCCAGCAGCTTGCTCGGAACTGAAGCTTTCTTT
TRBV7-2	TRBJ2-3	16	few	TRBD2	CASSSIAGGFTDTQYF	TGTGCCAGCAGCTCAATAGCGGGAGGGTTTACAGATACGCAGTATTTT